One sample yielded the 27 T cell receptor beta chains listed below, sequenced in a study of cytomegalovirus exposure and HLA in healthy donors (TCRdb year 2017). The method was the immunoSEQ multiplex PCR assay. A mixture of 60 forward primers for TCR Vbeta segments and 13 reverse primers for TCR Jbeta segments was used in the multiplex PCR. Here the immuneACCESS table is served through TCRdb, limited to in-frame sequences with V and J called. Missing clones are a known gap in these copies; in checked studies unresolved V genes cover under half, and the rest lacks a known reason. The sample table on file contains approximately 140,000 clones. The leading ten clones occupy roughly 3% of the sample. The sample consisted of PBMCs. These receptors were collected from a man between 35 and 55 years old in good health and CMV-seronegative.

The J gene is TRBJ1-1, the V gene TRBV19, with 7 positions matching TRBD1. Germline CDR1 LNHDA, CDR2 SQIVND (reference sequence). V trimming: 5 bases; J trimming: 1 base; junction bases outside the gene matches: 7. The CDR3 extends over 15 amino acids. The CDR3 here is CASSARDSSNTEAFF. CDR3 nucleotide sequence: TGTGCCAGTAGTGCCCGGGACAGCTCGAACACTGAAGCTTTCTTT.

J is TRBJ2-3 and V is TRBV6-1, with 11 bases matching TRBD1. With V trimmed by 6 bases and J by 3 bases, 5 bases remained unmatched. CDR1 MNHNS and CDR2 SASEGT come from the germline V gene. The CDR3 is made up of 15 amino acids. DNA of the CDR3: TGTGCCAGCAGGGGGACAGGGGGTTGGACAGATACGCAGTATTTT. This translates into CASRGTGGWTDTQYF.

The rearrangement links TRBV7-2 to TRBJ1-1; TRBD1 matches 8 bases. V was clipped by 1 base and J by 4 bases; unmatched bases: 2. Germline loops: CDR1 SGHTA, CDR2 FQGNSA. This CDR3 contains 14 residues. CDR3 nucleotides: TGTGCCAGCAGCTTAGGGACAGGGCTCACTGAAGCTTTCTTT. Protein sequence: CASSLGTGLTEAFF. Full variable domain (outside the CDR3, taken from reference TRBV7-2 and TRBJ1-1): GAGVSQSPSNKVTEKGKDVELRCDPISGHTALYWYRQSLGQGLEFLIYFQGNSAPDKSGLPSDRFSAERTGGSVSTLTIQRTQQEDSAVYLCASSLGTGLTEAFFGQGTRLTVV.

V gene TRBV18 combines with J gene TRBJ2-5; D not certain. Germline V CDR1 and CDR2: KGHSH, LQKENI. Trimming stripped 1 base from V and 0 bases from J, with 3 bases between. The CDR3 is 13 residues long. This CDR3 reads CASSPLNQETQYF. The CDR3 DNA sequence: TGTGCCAGCTCACCACTTAACCAAGAGACCCAGTACTTC. The full variable domain, in which reference TRBV18 and TRBJ2-5 provide the parts outside the CDR3, is NAGVMQNPRHLVRRRGQEARLRCSPMKGHSHVYWYRQLPEEGLKFMVYLQKENIIDESGMPKERFSAEFPKEGPSILRIQQVVRGDSAAYFCASSPLNQETQYFGPGTRLLVL.

The chain combines TRBV29-1 with TRBJ2-3; 9 nucleotides agree with TRBD1. There are 13 residues in the CDR3. The junction had 4 bases not matched to a gene; V was cut back by 5 bases and J by 4 bases. Germline CDR1 reads SQVTM; CDR2 reads ANQGSEA. CDR3 nucleotides: TGCAGCGTTCGACAGGGGGGGGCAGATACGCAGTATTTT. It specifies CSVRQGGADTQYF.

This chain connects TRBV19 to TRBJ1-4, with 7 positions matching TRBD1. Germline V gene sequence: CDR1 LNHDA, CDR2 SQIVND (reference sequence). The trim removed 4 bases at V and 6 bases at J, leaving 8 bases unmatched. The CDR3 covers 15 residues. The CDR3 sequence is CASSRQTGSDEKLFF. In nucleotides, the CDR3 is TGTGCCAGTAGTAGGCAGACAGGGTCCGATGAAAAACTGTTTTTT.

This chain uses TRBV2 with TRBJ1-3, with unresolved D. The germline CDR1 and CDR2 sequences are SNHLY and FYNNEI. This CDR3 has 12 amino acids. Trimming removed 8 bases from V and 0 bases from J, with 5 bases in between. The CDR3 DNA reads as TGTGCCAGCGGGAGCTCTGGAAACACCATATATTTT. Its translation: CASGSSGNTIYF.

This chain links TRBV7-8 with TRBJ2-7; tentatively, D is TRBD1 (6 bases). This CDR3 contains 15 residues. V lost 1 base and J lost 2, with 12 bases in between. The germline V gene encodes CDR1 SGHVS and CDR2 FQNEAQ. CDR3 sequence: CASSLGAGVPYEQYF. The DNA for the CDR3 is TGTGCCAGCAGCTTAGGGGCAGGGGTTCCCTACGAGCAGTACTTC.

V is TRBV28 and J is TRBJ1-1; D remains unclear. The CDR3 sequence is 11 residues long. Per germline, CDR1 MDHEN and CDR2 SYDVKM. With 7 bases removed from V and 5 bases from J, the gap between germline ends came to 8 bases. The CDR3 reads CASTLLTEAFF. The CDR3 DNA follows: TGTGCCAGCACCCTTTTGACTGAAGCTTTCTTT.

The chain carries TRBV11-3 and TRBJ2-1, with D unclear. The CDR3 covers 14 residues. Trimming stripped 1 base from V and 0 bases from J, with 4 bases between. Germline values: CDR1 SGHNT, CDR2 YENEEA. CDR3 in DNA: TGTGCCAGCAGCTTAGGGAGCTCCTACAATGAGCAGTTCTTC. Its protein product is CASSLGSSYNEQFF. Full variable domain (outside the CDR3, taken from reference TRBV11-3 and TRBJ2-1): EAGVVQSPRYKIIEKKQPVAFWCNPISGHNTLYWYLQNLGQGPELLIRYENEEAVDDSQLPKDRFSAERLKGVDSTLKIQPAELGDSAVYLCASSLGSSYNEQFFGPGTRLTVL.

This chain links TRBV4-3 with TRBJ2-7, with TRBD1 identical over 8 bases. Germline V lookup: CDR1 LGHNA, CDR2 YSLEER. This CDR3 spans 16 amino acids. Trimming removed 1 base from V and 1 base from J; junction bases left unmatched: 6. The CDR3 nucleotides are TGCGCCAGCAGCCAAGGGACAGGGAAACCATCCTACGAGCAGTACTTC. Protein: CASSQGTGKPSYEQYF.

The chain is built from TRBV7-8 and TRBJ2-2, with D possibly TRBD1 on 6 matching bases. With 1 base removed from V and 5 bases from J, the gap between germline ends came to 17 bases. Germline CDR1 reads SGHVS; CDR2 reads FQNEAQ. The CDR3 totals 17 residues. The CDR3 DNA reads as TGTGCCAGCAGCTTAGTTTCTGGGGTAGGGGGAACCGGGGAGCTGTTTTTT. Translated, it gives CASSLVSGVGGTGELFF.

This rearrangement joins TRBV9 to TRBJ2-2; TRBD1 is a possible D gene (6 bases). The CDR3 runs 13 residues. Trimming took off 5 bases at V and 9 bases at J, with 14 bases between the two ends. Germline loops: CDR1 SGDLS, CDR2 YYNGEE. The CDR3 DNA follows: TGTGCCAGCAGTGGGCCGGGACAACGGGAGCTGTTTTTT. Amino acid sequence: CASSGPGQRELFF.

Here the CDR3 DNA reads TGTGCCATCCAGACAGGGGGGAACACTGAAGCTTTCTTT. Translation: CAIQTGGNTEAFF. The V call is TRBV6-5, the J call TRBJ1-1; 9 bases are shared with TRBD1. J gave up 1 base and V 10 bases, and 4 bases lay outside the gene matches. Germline V gene sequence: CDR1 MNHEY, CDR2 SVGAGI. The length of the CDR3 is 13 residues.

This chain connects TRBV9 to TRBJ2-7; D unclear. The ends were cut back, 7 bases at V and 2 bases at J, with 19 bases in the middle. Germline-derived CDR1 and CDR2 are SGDLS and YYNGEE. This CDR3 has 15 amino acids. This chain's CDR3 is CASGLDGSSTYEQYF. For the CDR3, the DNA is TGTGCCAGCGGCCTTGACGGGTCCTCTACCTACGAGCAGTACTTC.

The chain couples TRBV2 to TRBJ1-1, with 9 bases fitting TRBD1. V was clipped by 6 bases and J by 3 bases; unmatched bases: 5. Germline CDR1 SNHLY, CDR2 FYNNEI. This CDR3 has 14 amino acids. CDR3 loop: CASRHGQGYTEAFF. The CDR3 coding sequence is TGTGCCAGCAGACACGGACAGGGGTACACTGAAGCTTTCTTT.

The V and J genes are TRBV18 and TRBJ1-5; D is undetermined. Germline V gene data show CDR1 as KGHSH and CDR2 as LQKENI. The CDR3 length is 16 residues. V shed 2 bases and J shed 0 bases, with 11 bases lying between them. CDR3 coding DNA: TGTGCCAGCTCACCATCTAGTCCAAATAGCAATCAGCCCCAGCATTTT. This sequence encodes CASSPSSPNSNQPQHF. Drawing the rest from reference TRBV18 and TRBJ1-5, the complete variable domain is NAGVMQNPRHLVRRRGQEARLRCSPMKGHSHVYWYRQLPEEGLKFMVYLQKENIIDESGMPKERFSAEFPKEGPSILRIQQVVRGDSAAYFCASSPSSPNSNQPQHFGDGTRLSIL.

V and J are TRBV4-1 and TRBJ1-4; TRBD1 matches at 9 bases. V shed 4 bases, J shed 3 bases, and the junction held 3 bases outside the gene matches. Germline CDR1 and CDR2: MGHRA and YSYEKL. This CDR3 is 15 amino acids long. The CDR3 region is CASSLDRGANEKLFF. The CDR3 bases are TGCGCCAGCAGCCTTGACAGGGGGGCTAATGAAAAACTGTTTTTT.

CDR3 in amino acids: CASSGIQGLEQYF. Written as DNA, the CDR3 is TGTGCCAGCAGCGGAATTCAGGGGCTCGAGCAGTACTTC. The chain recombines TRBV13 with TRBJ2-7; TRBD1 is a possible D gene (6 bases). The V end lost 5 bases, the J end lost 6 bases, and 14 bases lay between the germline ends. The CDR3 runs 13 residues. Germline V gene lookup returns CDR1 PRHDT and CDR2 FYEKMQ (reference sequence).

J is TRBJ2-7 and V is TRBV19, with 11 bases fitting TRBD1. After removal of 4 bases from V and 0 bases from J, the junction contained 5 bases not matched to a gene. There are 16 residues in the CDR3. Germline V lookup: CDR1 LNHDA, CDR2 SQIVND (reference sequence). CDR3 region: CASSRRTGGSSYEQYF. In DNA, the CDR3 is TGTGCCAGTAGTAGAAGGACAGGGGGCAGCTCCTACGAGCAGTACTTC. The whole variable domain, filled in from reference TRBV19 and TRBJ2-7, reads DGGITQSPKYLFRKEGQNVTLSCEQNLNHDAMYWYRQDPGQGLRLIYYSQIVNDFQKGDIAEGYSVSREKKESFPLTVTSAQKNPTAFYLCASSRRTGGSSYEQYFGPGTRLTVT.

V is TRBV18 and J is TRBJ2-5; 10 bases agree with TRBD2. The length of the CDR3 is 14 residues. V dropped 5 bases and J dropped 3; count of bases not matched to a gene: 3. The germline V gene has CDR1 KGHSH and CDR2 LQKENI. CDR3 in amino acids: CASSSTSGEETQYF. In DNA, the CDR3 is TGTGCCAGCTCATCAACTAGCGGGGAAGAGACCCAGTACTTC.

The genes are TRBV7-2 and TRBJ2-5; tentative D call: TRBD1 (6 bases). The V and J ends lost 6 bases and 3 bases respectively, with 17 bases between them. The CDR3 consists of 15 residues. The V gene's germline CDR1 is SGHTA and CDR2 FQGNSA. The CDR3 spells CASRNPGQTKETQYF. The CDR3 DNA reads TGTGCCAGCAGAAATCCGGGACAAACTAAAGAGACCCAGTACTTC.

The chain employs TRBV5-5 and TRBJ2-5, with a tentative D call TRBD1 (6 bases). From germline, CDR1 is SGHKS and CDR2 YYEKEE (reference sequence). V lost 5 bases, J lost 2 bases, and 16 bases lay in between. This CDR3 spans 15 amino acids. The CDR3 DNA is TGTGCCAGCAGGCCCTGGGGGCCAGGGCAAGAGACCCAGTACTTC. Protein: CASRPWGPGQETQYF.

The V and J genes are TRBV5-1 and TRBJ1-1; possibly TRBD1 for D (5 bases). The germline CDR1 and CDR2 sequences are SGHRS and YFSETQ. V was trimmed by 0 bases and J by 0 bases, leaving 9 bases between them. The length of the CDR3 is 15 residues. The CDR3 is CASSLGGGMNTEAFF. Written as DNA, the CDR3 is TGCGCCAGCAGCTTGGGCGGGGGAATGAACACTGAAGCTTTCTTT. The complete variable domain, with remaining parts taken from reference TRBV5-1 and TRBJ1-1, reads KAGVTQTPRYLIKTRGQQVTLSCSPISGHRSVSWYQQTPGQGLQFLFEYFSETQRNKGNFPGRFSGRQFSNSRSEMNVSTLELGDSALYLCASSLGGGMNTEAFFGQGTRLTVV.

The chain employs TRBV2 and TRBJ1-5; no definite D call. The CDR3 runs to 15 residues. The V end lost 3 bases, the J end lost 0 bases, and 9 bases lay between the germline ends. The germline CDR1 and CDR2 sequences are SNHLY and FYNNEI. The CDR3 loop reads CASSDGKNSNQPQHF. Here the CDR3 DNA reads TGTGCCAGCAGTGACGGGAAAAATAGCAATCAGCCCCAGCATTTT.

V usage is TRBV7-2 and J usage is TRBJ2-5; 7 bases map to TRBD2. Gene TRBJ2-7 matches the end of the DNA better, so the J call may be wrong. CDR3 length equals 15 residues. CDR1 SGHTA and CDR2 FQGNSA come from the germline V gene. CDR3 amino acids: CASRDKVAGSYEQYF. For the CDR3, the DNA is TGTGCCAGCAGGGACAAGGTAGCGGGCTCCTACGAGCAGTACTTC.

V and J are TRBV21-1 and TRBJ2-6; TRBD1, as called in the table, went unchecked against the DNA. TRBV21-1 corresponds to a pseudogene. This CDR3 is 19 amino acids long. CDR3 DNA: TGTGCCAGCAGCTCATACAGGGGGCGCGAGTGTACTGGGGCCAACGTCCTGACTTTC. Protein: CASSSYRGRECTGANVLTF.